Following are 11 T cell receptor beta chains from one sample sequenced in a study of identical twins. Each CDR3 protein gets one entry after TCRdb re-called the 5' RACE reads with MiXCR. The data contain about 700,000 distinct CDR3 sequences, under 9% of them singletons. The sample was also reused in another study, on yellow fever vaccine responses in identical twins.

The source material was PBMCs. Receptors originate from a woman aged 18-30 years in good health.

The J gene is TRBJ2-2, the V gene TRBV7-2; 8 bases map to TRBD2. The CDR3 sequence is 15 residues long. V trimming: 5 bases; J trimming: 6 bases; junction bases outside the gene matches: 8. The germline V gene has CDR1 SGHTA and CDR2 FQGNSA. CDR3 DNA: TGTGCCAGCAGCCGACTAGCGAAGGAGGCCGGGGAGCTGTTTTTT. Residues: CASSRLAKEAGELFF.

In this sample, this clonotype turned up once. The chain joins TRBV5-1 to TRBJ2-5, with TRBD2 matching over 9 bases. This CDR3 has 16 amino acids. The trim removed 0 bases at V and 1 base at J, leaving 4 bases unmatched. Germline assignment: CDR1 SGHRS and CDR2 YFSETQ. CDR3 DNA: TGCGCCAGCAGCTTGGCTAGCGGGATGGTCCAAGAGACCCAGTACTTC. Protein product: CASSLASGMVQETQYF.

This sequence joins TRBV11-2 and TRBJ2-7, with TRBD2 matching 9 bases. The CDR3 is 17 residues long. Per germline, CDR1 SGHAT and CDR2 FQNNGV. J lost 7 bases, V lost 0 bases, and 13 bases had no gene match. CDR3 in amino acids: CASSLEPGLASLVEQYF. Here the CDR3 DNA reads TGTGCCAGCAGCTTAGAACCCGGACTAGCGAGTCTGGTGGAGCAGTACTTC.

Only a few counts were recorded for this clonotype. The rearrangement uses TRBV20-1 and TRBJ2-1; 8 bases match TRBD2. V lost 3 bases, J lost 13 bases, and 8 bases stayed unmatched. The CDR3 spans 12 residues. Germline lookup yields CDR1 DFQATT and CDR2 SNEGSKA (reference sequence). This CDR3 is CSASEAGAGQFF. Here the CDR3 DNA reads TGCAGTGCTAGCGAAGCGGGAGCTGGCCAGTTCTTC.

The chain carries TRBV29-1 and TRBJ2-1; 10 bases agree with TRBD1. V shed 6 bases and J 3 bases; nucleotides not matched to a gene: 5. This CDR3 is 14 amino acids long. Germline CDR1 reads SQVTM; CDR2 reads ANQGSEA. The CDR3 sequence: CSVDRGLVYNEQFF. The CDR3, as DNA: TGCAGCGTAGACAGGGGGCTGGTCTACAATGAGCAGTTCTTC.

This clonotype was found many times. The chain uses TRBV5-1 and TRBJ2-7; 7 bases fit TRBD2. Germline lookup yields CDR1 SGHRS and CDR2 YFSETQ. J gave up 0 bases and V 2 bases, and 5 bases lay outside the gene matches. This CDR3 has 15 residues. For the CDR3, the DNA is TGCGCCAGCAGCTTTGAGGGAGGGAGCTCCTACGAGCAGTACTTC. Amino acids: CASSFEGGSSYEQYF.

Remarks on this clonotype: One base away lies a much larger clone, so this may be a sequencing read error. V and J are TRBV27 and TRBJ2-1, with D uncertain. The DNA end lines up better with TRBJ2-7; the J call may be wrong. Germline lookup yields CDR1 MNHEY and CDR2 SMNVEV (reference sequence). The CDR3 sequence is 13 residues long. CDR3 in amino acids: CASSLRENNEQYF. CDR3 nucleotides: TGTGCCAGCAGTTTAAGAGAGAACAATGAGCAGTACTTC.

This clonotype was found many times. The V call is TRBV9, the J call TRBJ2-3; 11 nucleotides line up with TRBD2. The CDR3 loop spans 16 amino acids. The trim removed 2 bases at V and 3 bases at J, leaving 5 bases unmatched. CDR1 and CDR2 from the germline V gene are SGDLS and YYNGEE. The DNA for the CDR3 is TGTGCCAGCAGCGTGACTAGCGGGGTCATTACAGATACGCAGTATTTT. As protein: CASSVTSGVITDTQYF.

The rearrangement uses TRBV14 and TRBJ2-3; 8 positions match TRBD1. CDR1 SGHDN and CDR2 FVKESK come from the germline V gene. J gave up 3 bases and V 4 bases, and 6 bases lay outside the gene matches. The CDR3 covers 15 residues. In DNA, the CDR3 is TGTGCCAGCAGCCCTTGGACAGGGATTACAGATACGCAGTATTTT. Amino acids: CASSPWTGITDTQYF.

The chain carries TRBV7-9 and TRBJ1-1; possible D gene TRBD1, 5 bases. Germline V gene lookup returns CDR1 SEHNR and CDR2 FQNEAQ (reference sequence). The CDR3 has 15 amino acids. V lost 2 bases and J lost 4, with 14 bases in between. The CDR3 nucleotides read TGTGCCAGCAGCTTACCCAGTGCAAGGGGCACTGAAGCTTTCTTT. This translates into CASSLPSARGTEAFF. Variable domain in full (rest from reference TRBV7-9 and TRBJ1-1): DTGVSQNPRHKITKRGQNVTFRCDPISEHNRLYWYRQTLGQGPEFLTYFQNEAQLEKSRLLSDRFSAERPKGSFSTLEIQRTEQGDSAMYLCASSLPSARGTEAFFGQGTRLTVV.

This clonotype has ten or more counts. The V and J genes are TRBV7-9 and TRBJ1-5, with D hard to call. Germline lookup yields CDR1 SEHNR and CDR2 FQNEAQ (reference sequence). The CDR3 spans 16 residues. The germline V and J ends were trimmed by 5 bases and 3 bases, with 17 bases remaining between them. The CDR3 reads CASSPSSDGNNQPQHF. The CDR3 DNA follows: TGTGCCAGCAGCCCCAGCTCGGACGGAAACAATCAGCCCCAGCATTTT.